This T cell receptor beta chain is drawn from a study of Ad26.COV2.S vaccination and SARS-CoV-2 variants. Findings and limits, study-wide: Spike-specific TCR breadth ran higher among vaccine recipients than placebo recipients.

On this clone: The antigen is unknown.

Using immunoSEQ multiplex PCR, the repertoire was profiled, and TCRdb retains in-frame clones only, with some absent. The sample includes hundreds of thousands of clones, roughly 84% of them seen just once. Treatment described: 19 received Ad26.COV2.S at low or high dose, single or two shots; roughly five received placebo; per-sample allocation not given. It was on day 63 after the first vaccine or placebo injection that samples were taken. It was an adult aged 18-55 years in Boston who was the donor. The vaccine antigen was prefusion-stabilized Wuhan SARS-CoV-2 spike. The sequencing used peripheral blood, collected in a trial of Ad26.COV2.S vaccine versus placebo. The sequence was collected from a person between 18 and 60 years old who received the Ad26.COV2.S COVID-19 vaccine or a placebo.

As DNA, the CDR3 is TGTGCCAGCAGACAAACAGGGAGCAATCAGCCCCAGCATTTT. Its translation is CASRQTGSNQPQHF. The V gene is TRBV3-1 (or the pseudogene TRBV3-2), the J gene TRBJ1-5, with a weak D call TRBD1 (6 bases). The CDR3 covers 14 residues. The germline V gene encodes CDR1 LGHDT and CDR2 YNNKEL (reference sequence). V was trimmed by 6 bases and J by 1 base, leaving 10 bases between them.